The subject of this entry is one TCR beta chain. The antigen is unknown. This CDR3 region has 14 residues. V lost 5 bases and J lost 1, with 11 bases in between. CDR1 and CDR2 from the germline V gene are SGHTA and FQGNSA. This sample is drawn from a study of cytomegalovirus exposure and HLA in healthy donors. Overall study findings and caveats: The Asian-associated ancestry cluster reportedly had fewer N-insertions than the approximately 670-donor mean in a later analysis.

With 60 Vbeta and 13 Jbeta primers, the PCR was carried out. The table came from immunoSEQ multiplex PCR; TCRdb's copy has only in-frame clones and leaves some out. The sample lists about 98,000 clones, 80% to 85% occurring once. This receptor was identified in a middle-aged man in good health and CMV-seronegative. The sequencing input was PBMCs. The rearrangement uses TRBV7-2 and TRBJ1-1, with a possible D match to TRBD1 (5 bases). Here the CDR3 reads CASSAATGNTEAFF. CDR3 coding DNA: TGTGCCAGCAGCGCCGCAACAGGGAACACTGAAGCTTTCTTT.